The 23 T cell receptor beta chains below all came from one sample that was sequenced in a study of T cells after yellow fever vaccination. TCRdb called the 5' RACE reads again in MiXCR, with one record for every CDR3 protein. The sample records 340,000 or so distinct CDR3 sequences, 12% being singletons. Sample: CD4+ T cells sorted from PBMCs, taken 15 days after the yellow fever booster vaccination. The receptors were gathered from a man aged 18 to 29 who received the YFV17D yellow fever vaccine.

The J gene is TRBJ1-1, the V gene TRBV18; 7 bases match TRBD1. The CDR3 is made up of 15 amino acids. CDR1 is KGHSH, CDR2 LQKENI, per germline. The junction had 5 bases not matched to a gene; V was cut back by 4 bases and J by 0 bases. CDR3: CASSREGAVNTEAFF. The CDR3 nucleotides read TGTGCCAGCTCACGAGAGGGGGCCGTGAACACTGAAGCTTTCTTT.

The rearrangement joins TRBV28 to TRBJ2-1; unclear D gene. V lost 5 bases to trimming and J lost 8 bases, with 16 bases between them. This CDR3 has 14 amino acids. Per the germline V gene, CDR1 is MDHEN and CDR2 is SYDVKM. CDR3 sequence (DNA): TGTGCCAGCAGTAGGCGATCTCTAGGCGATGAGCAGTTCTTC. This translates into CASSRRSLGDEQFF.

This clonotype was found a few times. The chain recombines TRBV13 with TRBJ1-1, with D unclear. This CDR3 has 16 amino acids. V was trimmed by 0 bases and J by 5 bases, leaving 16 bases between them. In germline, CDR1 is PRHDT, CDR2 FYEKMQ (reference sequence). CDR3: CASSLGLNKKGTEAFF. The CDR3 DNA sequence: TGTGCCAGCAGCTTAGGCCTTAACAAGAAGGGAACTGAAGCTTTCTTT.

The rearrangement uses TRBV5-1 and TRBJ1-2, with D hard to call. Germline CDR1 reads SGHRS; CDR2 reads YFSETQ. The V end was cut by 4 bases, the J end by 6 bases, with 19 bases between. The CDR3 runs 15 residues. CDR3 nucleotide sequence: TGCGCCAGCAGCCCCCACGTTCCGGGAGCTGATGGCTACACCTTC. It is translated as CASSPHVPGADGYTF.

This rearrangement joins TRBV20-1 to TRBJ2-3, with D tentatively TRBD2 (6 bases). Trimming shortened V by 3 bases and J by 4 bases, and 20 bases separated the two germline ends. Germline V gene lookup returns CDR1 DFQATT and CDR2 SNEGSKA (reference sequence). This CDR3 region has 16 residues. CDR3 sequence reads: CSASVPAGWRADTQYF. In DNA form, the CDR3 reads TGCAGTGCTAGTGTTCCGGCGGGGTGGCGGGCAGATACGCAGTATTTT.

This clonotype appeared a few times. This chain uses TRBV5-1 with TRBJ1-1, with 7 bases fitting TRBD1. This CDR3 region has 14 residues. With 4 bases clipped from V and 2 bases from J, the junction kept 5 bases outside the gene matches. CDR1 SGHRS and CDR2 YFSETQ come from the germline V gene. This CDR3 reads CASSGQATNTEAFF. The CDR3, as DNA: TGCGCCAGCAGCGGACAGGCTACAAACACTGAAGCTTTCTTT. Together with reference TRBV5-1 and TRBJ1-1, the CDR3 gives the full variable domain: KAGVTQTPRYLIKTRGQQVTLSCSPISGHRSVSWYQQTPGQGLQFLFEYFSETQRNKGNFPGRFSGRQFSNSRSEMNVSTLELGDSALYLCASSGQATNTEAFFGQGTRLTVV.

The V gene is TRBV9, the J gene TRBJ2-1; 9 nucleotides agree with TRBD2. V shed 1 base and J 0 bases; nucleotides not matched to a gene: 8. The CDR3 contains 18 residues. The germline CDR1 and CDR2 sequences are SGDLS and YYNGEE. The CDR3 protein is CASSVSGGSTSSYNEQFF. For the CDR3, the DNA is TGTGCCAGCAGCGTAAGCGGGGGGTCTACCAGCTCCTACAATGAGCAGTTCTTC.

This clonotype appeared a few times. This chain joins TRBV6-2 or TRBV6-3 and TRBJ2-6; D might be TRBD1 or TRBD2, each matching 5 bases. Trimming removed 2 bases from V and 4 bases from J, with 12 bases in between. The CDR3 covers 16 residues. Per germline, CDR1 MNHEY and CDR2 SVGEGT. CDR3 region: CASSYPRGSGANVLTF. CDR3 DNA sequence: TGTGCCAGCAGTTACCCACGGGGCTCCGGGGCCAACGTCCTGACTTTC.

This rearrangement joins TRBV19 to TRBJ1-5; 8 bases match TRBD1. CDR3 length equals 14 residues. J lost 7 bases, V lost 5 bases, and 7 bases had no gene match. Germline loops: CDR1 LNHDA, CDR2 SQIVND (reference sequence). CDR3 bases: TGTGCCAGTAGTCTCACAGGGGGAGAGCAGCCCCAGCATTTT. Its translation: CASSLTGGEQPQHF.

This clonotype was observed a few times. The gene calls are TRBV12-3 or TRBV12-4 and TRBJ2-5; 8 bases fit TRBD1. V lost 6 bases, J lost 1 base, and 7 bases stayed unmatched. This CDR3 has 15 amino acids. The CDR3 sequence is CASSFGQGIQETQYF. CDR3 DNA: TGTGCCAGCAGCTTTGGACAGGGTATCCAAGAGACCCAGTACTTC.

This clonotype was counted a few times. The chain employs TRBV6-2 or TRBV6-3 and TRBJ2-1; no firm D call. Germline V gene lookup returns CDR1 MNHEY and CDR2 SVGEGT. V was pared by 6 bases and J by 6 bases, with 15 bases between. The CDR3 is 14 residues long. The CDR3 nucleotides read TGTGCCAGCAGCCAGACCCGCGACCCCAATGAGCAGTTCTTC. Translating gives CASSQTRDPNEQFF.

The CDR3 DNA sequence: TGTGCCAGCAGCAGAGATAAGGGCTACGAGCAGTACTTC. Translated: CASSRDKGYEQYF. V and J are TRBV6-4 and TRBJ2-7, with D hard to call. Trimming left V 6 bases short and J 3 bases short, with 12 bases between. Looked up from germline, CDR1 is MRHNA and CDR2 is SNTAGT. This CDR3 is 13 amino acids long.

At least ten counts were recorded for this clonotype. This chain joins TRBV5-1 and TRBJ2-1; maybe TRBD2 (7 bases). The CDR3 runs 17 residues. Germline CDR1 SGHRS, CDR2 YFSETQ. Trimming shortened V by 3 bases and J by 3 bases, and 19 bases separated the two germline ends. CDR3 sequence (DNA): TGCGCCAGCAGCTCGGGGGGCAGGGTAGGGCTCTACAATGAGCAGTTCTTC. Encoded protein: CASSSGGRVGLYNEQFF.

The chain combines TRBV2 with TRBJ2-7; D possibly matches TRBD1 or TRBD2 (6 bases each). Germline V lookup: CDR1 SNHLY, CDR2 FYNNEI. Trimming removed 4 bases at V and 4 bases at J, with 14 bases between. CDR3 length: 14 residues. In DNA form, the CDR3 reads TGTGCCAGCAGTGTACCCGGGGGCTCATACGAGCAGTACGTC. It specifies CASSVPGGSYEQYV.

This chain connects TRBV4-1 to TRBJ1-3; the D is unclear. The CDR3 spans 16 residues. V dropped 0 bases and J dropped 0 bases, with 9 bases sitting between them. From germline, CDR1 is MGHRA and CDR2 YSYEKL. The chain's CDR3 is CASSQEVVYSGNTIYF. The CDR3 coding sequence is TGCGCCAGCAGCCAAGAAGTGGTTTACTCTGGAAACACCATATATTTT.

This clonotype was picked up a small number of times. The CDR3 sequence: CASSLGTGRTGNTIYF. CDR3 nucleotide sequence: TGCGCCAGCAGCCTCGGGACAGGCAGAACTGGAAACACCATATATTTT. The rearrangement joins TRBV4-1 to TRBJ1-3, with TRBD1 matching 8 bases. The CDR3 sequence is 16 residues long. Germline V CDR1 and CDR2: MGHRA, YSYEKL. Trimming removed 4 bases from V and 2 bases from J; junction bases left unmatched: 7.

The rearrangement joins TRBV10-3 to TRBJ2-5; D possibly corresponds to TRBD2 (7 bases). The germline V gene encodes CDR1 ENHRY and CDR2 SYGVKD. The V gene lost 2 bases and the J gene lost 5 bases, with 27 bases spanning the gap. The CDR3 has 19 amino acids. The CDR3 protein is CAISEPGALGEGFGETQYF. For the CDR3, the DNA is TGTGCCATCAGTGAGCCGGGGGCGTTAGGGGAGGGGTTTGGCGAGACCCAGTACTTC.

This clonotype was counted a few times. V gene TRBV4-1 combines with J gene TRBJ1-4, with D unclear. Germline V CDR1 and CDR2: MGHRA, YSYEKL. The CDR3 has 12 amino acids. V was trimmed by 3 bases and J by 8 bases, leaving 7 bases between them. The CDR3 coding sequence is TGCGCCAGCAGCCATGCTAGAGAAAAACTGTTTTTT. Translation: CASSHAREKLFF.

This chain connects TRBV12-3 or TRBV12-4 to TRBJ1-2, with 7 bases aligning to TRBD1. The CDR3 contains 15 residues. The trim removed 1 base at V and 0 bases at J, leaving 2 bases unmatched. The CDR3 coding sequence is TGTGCCAGCAGTTTAGGGGACAGATCTAACTATGGCTACACCTTC. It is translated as CASSLGDRSNYGYTF.

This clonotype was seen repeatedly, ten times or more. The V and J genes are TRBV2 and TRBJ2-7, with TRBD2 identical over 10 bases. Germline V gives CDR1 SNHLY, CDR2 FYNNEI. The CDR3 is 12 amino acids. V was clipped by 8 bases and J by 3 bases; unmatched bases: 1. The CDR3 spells CASGTSDYEQYF. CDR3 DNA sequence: TGTGCCAGCGGGACTAGCGACTACGAGCAGTACTTC.

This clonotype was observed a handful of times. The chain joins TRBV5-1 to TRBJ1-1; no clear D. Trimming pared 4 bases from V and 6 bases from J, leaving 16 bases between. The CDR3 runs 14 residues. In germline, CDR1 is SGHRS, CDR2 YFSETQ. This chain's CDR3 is CASSVSRVGSEAFF. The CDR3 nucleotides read TGCGCCAGCAGCGTCTCCCGGGTGGGGTCTGAAGCTTTCTTT.

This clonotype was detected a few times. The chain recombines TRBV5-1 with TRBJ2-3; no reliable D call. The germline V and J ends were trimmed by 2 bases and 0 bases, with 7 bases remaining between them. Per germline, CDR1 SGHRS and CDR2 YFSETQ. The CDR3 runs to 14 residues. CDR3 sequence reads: CASSLTDSTDTQYF. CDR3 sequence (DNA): TGCGCCAGCAGCTTAACGGATAGCACAGATACGCAGTATTTT.

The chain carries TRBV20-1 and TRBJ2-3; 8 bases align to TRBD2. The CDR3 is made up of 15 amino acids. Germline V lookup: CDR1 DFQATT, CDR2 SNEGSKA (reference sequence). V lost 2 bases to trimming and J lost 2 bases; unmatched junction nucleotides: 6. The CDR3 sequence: CSARSSGEPTDTQYF. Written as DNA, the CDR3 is TGCAGTGCTAGAAGTAGCGGGGAACCCACAGATACGCAGTATTTT.